This is a list of T cell receptor beta chains from one sample in a study of cytomegalovirus exposure and HLA in healthy donors. Here immunoSEQ multiplex PCR was the method, and the copy in TCRdb shows in-frame clones only, minus some. This table holds tens of thousands of clones, 94% found once. What was sequenced was PBMCs. These TCRs come from a woman between 18 and 30 years old in good health and CMV-seronegative. Both conserved end residues are part of each CDR3. A D gene is named only where the DNA matches it firmly. Size tells how often a clone was seen (once, few, many) or the class of an expanded clone, and some rows leave it out.

d_gene: .; v_gene: TRBV15; abundance: .; j_gene: TRBJ1-1; CDR3nt: TGTGCCACCAGCAGAGATAGGGGGTTCCCTGAAGCTTTCTTT; CDR3aa: CATSRDRGFPEAFF
d_gene: .; v_gene: TRBV15; abundance: .; j_gene: TRBJ2-7; CDR3nt: TGTGCCACCAGCAGGAACGACAAGAGCGAGCAGTACTTC; CDR3aa: CATSRNDKSEQYF
d_gene: .; v_gene: TRBV7-9; abundance: .; j_gene: TRBJ1-4; CDR3nt: TGTGCCAGCAGCTTCTTCAGGGATGCTAATGAAAAACTGTTTTTT; CDR3aa: CASSFFRDANEKLFF
d_gene: TRBD1; v_gene: TRBV11-1; abundance: .; j_gene: TRBJ2-5; CDR3nt: TGTGCCAGCAGTTTCGGGTATCCCGGGACAGGCAACATACAAGAGACCCAGTACTTC; CDR3aa: CASSFGYPGTGNIQETQYF
d_gene: TRBD2; v_gene: TRBV5-4; abundance: .; j_gene: TRBJ2-3; CDR3nt: TGTGCCAGCAGCTCTCAGCGGGGGGAGGCAGATACGCAGTATTTT; CDR3aa: CASSSQRGEADTQYF
d_gene: .; v_gene: TRBV4-1; abundance: .; j_gene: TRBJ2-3; CDR3nt: TGCGCCAGCAGCCAACCAAAAAACAGGGAGCGGAATACGCAGTATTTT; CDR3aa: CASSQPKNRERNTQYF
d_gene: .; v_gene: TRBV6-6; abundance: .; j_gene: TRBJ2-5; CDR3nt: TGTGCCAGCAGTCGACTCGCGGGGGCCCAAGAGACCCAGTACTTC; CDR3aa: CASSRLAGAQETQYF
d_gene: TRBD1; v_gene: TRBV10-3; abundance: .; j_gene: TRBJ2-3; CDR3nt: TGTGCCTCGACAGGGGGGGCGACAGATACGCAGTATTTT; CDR3aa: CASTGGATDTQYF
d_gene: .; v_gene: TRBV11-2; abundance: .; j_gene: TRBJ1-2; CDR3nt: TGTGCCAGCAGCTTTCGGGGGGAAGCTAACTATGGCTACACCTTC; CDR3aa: CASSFRGEANYGYTF
d_gene: .; v_gene: TRBV6-1; abundance: .; j_gene: TRBJ2-3; CDR3nt: TGTGCCAGCAGTGAAGCGGGCGACACAGATACGCAGTATTTT; CDR3aa: CASSEAGDTDTQYF
d_gene: .; v_gene: TRBV7-8; abundance: .; j_gene: TRBJ1-1; CDR3nt: TGTGCCAGCAGCTTGGGGGAAGGGGGGGTTGACACTGAAGCTTTCTTT; CDR3aa: CASSLGEGGVDTEAFF
d_gene: .; v_gene: TRBV2; abundance: .; j_gene: TRBJ2-3; CDR3nt: TGTGCCAGCAGTGAAGGCGGGTTAGATACGCAGTATTTT; CDR3aa: CASSEGGLDTQYF
d_gene: .; v_gene: TRBV5-8; abundance: .; j_gene: TRBJ2-5; CDR3nt: TGTGCCAGCAGCTTGGGGGTCGGCGGGGAGACCCAGTACTTC; CDR3aa: CASSLGVGGETQYF
d_gene: TRBD2; v_gene: TRBV28; abundance: .; j_gene: TRBJ2-3; CDR3nt: TGTGCCAGCAGTCCCGGGACTAGCGGGATACGGTCTAGCACAGATACGCAGTATTTT; CDR3aa: CASSPGTSGIRSSTDTQYF
d_gene: .; v_gene: TRBV10-3; abundance: .; j_gene: TRBJ1-5; CDR3nt: TGTGCCATCAGTGAGTCGAGCCTACTAATGACAGGAGAACAGCCCCAGCATTTT; CDR3aa: CAISESSLLMTGEQPQHF
d_gene: .; v_gene: TRBV28; abundance: .; j_gene: TRBJ1-5; CDR3nt: TGTGCCAGCAGTTTCAGCGGTGAAACGGCCCAGCATTTT; CDR3aa: CASSFSGETAQHF
d_gene: TRBD1; v_gene: TRBV6-5; abundance: .; j_gene: TRBJ1-1; CDR3nt: TGTGCCAGCACCGATCCCGGGACAGCTGAAGCTTTCTTT; CDR3aa: CASTDPGTAEAFF
d_gene: .; v_gene: TRBV27; abundance: .; j_gene: TRBJ1-2; CDR3nt: TGTGCCAGCAGTTCCGAGGTCCGGGGGTTTGGTTACTATGGCTACACCTTT; CDR3aa: CASSSEVRGFGYYGYTF
d_gene: .; v_gene: TRBV21-1; abundance: .; j_gene: TRBJ1-6; CDR3nt: TGTGCCAGCTTAAGGGGGGACAGGGGGCTCTATAATTCACCCCTCCACTTT; CDR3aa: CASLRGDRGLYNSPLHF
d_gene: .; v_gene: TRBV6-5; abundance: .; j_gene: TRBJ1-5; CDR3nt: TGTGCCAGCAGTCCGTCGTTGGCTCCGAATCAGCCCCAGCATTTT; CDR3aa: CASSPSLAPNQPQHF
d_gene: .; v_gene: TRBV5-1; abundance: .; j_gene: TRBJ2-5; CDR3nt: TGCGCCAGCAGCTTGGGACTCCCACAAGAGACCCAGTACTTC; CDR3aa: CASSLGLPQETQYF
d_gene: TRBD2; v_gene: TRBV5-5; abundance: .; j_gene: TRBJ2-5; CDR3nt: TGTGCCAGCAGCCGGTCGACCGGGGGGGAGACCCAGTACTTC; CDR3aa: CASSRSTGGETQYF
d_gene: TRBD1; v_gene: TRBV6-1; abundance: .; j_gene: TRBJ1-5; CDR3nt: TGTGCCAGCAGTGAAGAGACAGGGGGGTATCAGCCCCAGCATTTT; CDR3aa: CASSEETGGYQPQHF
d_gene: TRBD1; v_gene: TRBV2; abundance: .; j_gene: TRBJ2-3; CDR3nt: TGTGCCAGCAAAGGGAGGACAGGGCAAGATACGCAGTATTTT; CDR3aa: CASKGRTGQDTQYF
d_gene: .; v_gene: TRBV30; abundance: .; j_gene: TRBJ1-5; CDR3nt: TGTGCCTGGGATCGGGGGGATAGCAATCAGCCCCAGCATTTT; CDR3aa: CAWDRGDSNQPQHF
d_gene: TRBD1; v_gene: TRBV30; abundance: .; j_gene: TRBJ2-7; CDR3nt: TGTGCCTGGAGGAGTACAGGGACAGGGGATTCCTACGAGCAGTACTTC; CDR3aa: CAWRSTGTGDSYEQYF
d_gene: TRBD1; v_gene: TRBV29-1; abundance: .; j_gene: TRBJ2-5; CDR3nt: TGCAGCCCCCCGACAGGGGGCAGAGAGACCCAGTACTTC; CDR3aa: CSPPTGGRETQYF
d_gene: .; v_gene: TRBV15; abundance: .; j_gene: TRBJ1-4; CDR3nt: TGTGCCACCAGCAGAGTATGGGGGGAAGGGGAAAAACTGTTTTTT; CDR3aa: CATSRVWGEGEKLFF
d_gene: TRBD1; v_gene: TRBV2; abundance: .; j_gene: TRBJ1-4; CDR3nt: TGTGCCAGCAGTGACCCGCTCCGGGGGACAGGGGGCTCTAATGAAAAACTGTTTTTT; CDR3aa: CASSDPLRGTGGSNEKLFF
d_gene: TRBD2; v_gene: TRBV28; abundance: .; j_gene: TRBJ2-5; CDR3nt: TGTGCCAGCAGTGACGGGACTAGCGGGAGGGCGAAAGAGACCCAGTACTTC; CDR3aa: CASSDGTSGRAKETQYF
d_gene: .; v_gene: TRBV4-1; abundance: .; j_gene: TRBJ1-4; CDR3nt: TGCGCCAGCAGCCAACAGGACAGTGATGAAAAACTGTTTTTT; CDR3aa: CASSQQDSDEKLFF
d_gene: TRBD1; v_gene: TRBV15; abundance: .; j_gene: TRBJ2-1; CDR3nt: TGTGCCACCAGCAGCCAGACAGGGGGCGGTGAGCAGTTCTTC; CDR3aa: CATSSQTGGGEQFF
d_gene: TRBD1; v_gene: TRBV7-9; abundance: .; j_gene: TRBJ1-2; CDR3nt: TGTGCCAGCAGCACCCGGGACAGGGGGCTGCATGGCTACACCTTC; CDR3aa: CASSTRDRGLHGYTF
d_gene: TRBD2; v_gene: TRBV7-9; abundance: once; j_gene: TRBJ2-1; CDR3nt: TGTGCCAGCAGCCAAGAGCGGGGAAGCTCCTACAATGAGCAGTTCTTC; CDR3aa: CASSQERGSSYNEQFF
d_gene: .; v_gene: TRBV30; abundance: .; j_gene: TRBJ1-1; CDR3nt: TGTGCCTACCAAAGGACAGTTCGGAACACTGAAGCTTTCTTT; CDR3aa: CAYQRTVRNTEAFF
d_gene: .; v_gene: TRBV5-1; abundance: .; j_gene: TRBJ1-4; CDR3nt: TGCGCCAGCAGCTCCAACGGGATAAAGAATGAAAAACTGTTTTTT; CDR3aa: CASSSNGIKNEKLFF
d_gene: TRBD1; v_gene: TRBV5-6; abundance: .; j_gene: TRBJ2-7; CDR3nt: TGTGCCAGCAGCTTCTTAACGAGGACAGGGATCTCCTACGAGCAGTACTTC; CDR3aa: CASSFLTRTGISYEQYF